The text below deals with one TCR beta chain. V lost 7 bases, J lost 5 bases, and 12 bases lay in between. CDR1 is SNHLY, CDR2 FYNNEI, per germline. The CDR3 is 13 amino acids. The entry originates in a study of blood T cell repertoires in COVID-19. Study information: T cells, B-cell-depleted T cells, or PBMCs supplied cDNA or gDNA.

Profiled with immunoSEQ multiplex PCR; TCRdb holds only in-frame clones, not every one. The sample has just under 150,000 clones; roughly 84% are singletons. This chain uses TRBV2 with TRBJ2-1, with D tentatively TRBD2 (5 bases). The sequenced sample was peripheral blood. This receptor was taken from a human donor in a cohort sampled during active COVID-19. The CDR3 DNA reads TGTGCCAGCACCCTGGACTCAAACAATGAGCAGTTCTTC. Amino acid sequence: CASTLDSNNEQFF.